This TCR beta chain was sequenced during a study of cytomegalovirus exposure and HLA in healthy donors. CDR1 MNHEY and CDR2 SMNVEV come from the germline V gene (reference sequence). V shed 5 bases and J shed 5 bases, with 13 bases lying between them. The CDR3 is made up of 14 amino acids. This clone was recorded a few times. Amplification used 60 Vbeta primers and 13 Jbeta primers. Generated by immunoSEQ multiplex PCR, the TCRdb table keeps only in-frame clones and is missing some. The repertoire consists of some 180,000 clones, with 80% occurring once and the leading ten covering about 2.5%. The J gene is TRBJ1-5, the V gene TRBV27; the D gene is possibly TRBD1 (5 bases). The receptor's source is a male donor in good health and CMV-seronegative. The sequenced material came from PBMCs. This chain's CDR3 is CASSHRQNYQPQHF. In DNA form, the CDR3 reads TGTGCCAGCAGTCATCGACAGAACTATCAGCCCCAGCATTTT.